This T cell receptor beta chain was sequenced for a study of blood T cells in healthy people across ages. A second PCR, run for roughly 7 to 11 cycles, used a sample-barcoded 5' primer plus a J-beta primer mix. MiXCR was run by TCRdb on the 5' RACE reads, yielding one entry per CDR3 protein. The sample carries about 570,000 distinct CDR3 sequences, 25% to 30% recorded once. Only a few counts were recorded for this clonotype. The sequence came from a woman in her 70s in good health. The sequencing sample was made of blood.

The CDR3 DNA reads TGCGCCAGCAGCGTCCGCCTAGCGGGGCAAGAGACCCAGTACTTC. Amino acid sequence: CASSVRLAGQETQYF. This rearrangement joins TRBV5-1 to TRBJ2-5; 9 bases are a match to TRBD2. The junction had 6 bases not matched to a gene; V was cut back by 4 bases and J by 2 bases. The CDR3 spans 15 residues. The germline gives CDR1 SGHRS, CDR2 YFSETQ.